The present entry profiles one T cell receptor (beta chain) with its context. It has no known antigen specificity. The sample holds no much larger clone one base away, and base qualities are not on file. Library method: the immunoSEQ multiplex PCR assay. The clones in this table, taken by TCRdb from immuneACCESS, are in-frame only. Not every clone is retained; where verified, under half of the shortfall comes from an unresolved V gene, and the cause of the rest is unknown. The sample contains 720,000 or so clones, approximately 83% of them found a single time. The ten largest account for 0.008% to 0.011% of the sample. These data are taken from a study of shared T cell receptors in the human thymus (dated by TCRdb to about 2021). Concerning the study at large: The study investigated the way shared, self-reactive T-cell receptor alpha chains are produced in the human thymus.

In addition, the sample was reused for a study of human thymus T cells. The second study also describes: In Finland, the donors were immunologically healthy infants who were having open corrective cardiac surgery for congenital heart defects. Thymus tissue was obtained as surgical resects removed during corrective cardiac surgery. Both the thymic and the peripheral blood repertoires appeared to show biased V and J gene segment usage. The related research reported highly overlapping thymic TCR repertoires among unrelated individuals. The study described the TCR alpha and beta repertoires in roughly 8 infant thymus samples and a few matching peripheral blood samples. The cohort included about 6 male and two female infants, with donor ages spanning 7 to 244 days. After being mechanically released from the tissue, thymocytes were kept at -70 degrees C in pellets of about 8.5-34 million cells. A QIAsymphony instrument was used to extract genomic DNA from frozen cell pellets. Using the immunoSEQ multiplex PCR assay, the TCRB and TCRAD loci were amplified from a standardized quantity of quality-controlled genomic DNA. The amplicons covered the V(D)J region and were long enough to include the CDR3 and to identify the V and J genes. Amplicon sequencing was performed on an Illumina platform through the commercial immunoSEQ service. Corrections for primer bias and sequencing errors followed previously described methods, while TCRAD and TCRB definitions were based on the IMGT database. Analysis of the repertoires was done with immunoSEQ Analyzer 3.0 and VDJTools and included basic statistics, V/J segment usage, diversity estimates, rarefaction and pairwise overlap. Chao1, ChaoE, Efron-Thisted, Shannon and inverse Simpson indices were used to estimate diversity, which was also estimated on datasets down-sampled to the smallest sample. Repertoire overlap used strict matching of CDR3 nucleotide sequence, V gene and J gene, with Jaccard-based multidimensional scaling clustering. Thymus samples yielded on average approximately 860,000 unique TCRB clonotypes, compared with around 84,000 from blood samples.

The sequenced material came from thymocytes. This receptor was obtained from a girl under two years old with a congenital heart defect. Donor details come from another sample of the same person, matched by shared clones.

Read as DNA, the sequence is TGTGCCAGCTTCCGCTCCATGGGCGACAGGGTGGACTACGAGCAGTACTTC. This is translated as CASFRSMGDRVDYEQYF. The chain is made from TRBV28 and TRBJ2-7; the central 7 bases match TRBD1. The germline V end is reduced by 8 bases and the J end by 3 bases; junction bases left unmatched: 19. From the germline V gene, CDR1 is MDHEN and CDR2 is SYDVKM. The CDR3, cysteine through phenylalanine, is 17 amino acids long. The entry retains the CDR3 DNA only, 51 bases that are in frame from base 1. The entire variable domain, with the stretches around the CDR3 drawn from the reference TRBV28 and TRBJ2-7 proteins, is DVKVTQSSRYLVKRTGEKVFLECVQDMDHENMFWYRQDPGLGLRLIYFSYDVKMKEKGDIPEGYSVSREKKERFSLILESASTNQTSMYLCASFRSMGDRVDYEQYFGPGTRLTVT.